Listed below are T cell receptor beta chains from one sample, sequenced in a study of T-cell reconstitution after alpha-beta-depleted transplantation in children. From the PCR reads, TCRdb called clonotypes with MiXCR, one entry per CDR3 protein. The sample carries a few hundred thousand distinct CDR3 sequences, approximately 30% recorded once. Material: PBMCs, obtained before TCRalphabeta/CD19-depleted stem cell transplant. Receptors were obtained from a boy in the first two years of life with Wiskott-Aldrich syndrome, due to receive a stem cell transplant. CDR3s include the opening cysteine and the closing phenylalanine or tryptophan.

>TRBV9|17
CASSVDPTSGIRNEQFF
>TRBV11-2|19
CASSLRAGGWSYSNYGYTF
>TRBV3-1|14
CASSPKAGAGELFF
>TRBV6-1|14
CASTLTGNTDTQYF
>TRBV3-1|14
CASSQDGRAYEQYF
>TRBV27|15
CASSEGVRASETQYF
>TRBV24-1|15
CATGRSLEATDTQYF
>TRBV11-2|16
CASSLGHRSGANGLTF
>TRBV29-1|14
CSVEDLGTGGGYTF
>TRBV28|14
CASWGGGNYNEQFF
>TRBV19|15
CASSIRDRGSYEQYF
>TRBV24-1|16
CATSDPSGRNGNEQFF
>TRBV7-9|16
CASSLFPAGDYNEQFF
>TRBV3-1|19
CASSPYIRDRGRLWYGYTF
>TRBV5-1|18
CASSLDNRVLQDYNEQFF
>TRBV27|15
CASRIRTGGTDTQYF
>TRBV7-6|16
CASSLAGGVKSYEQYF
>TRBV6-6|11
CASTLAGEQFF
>TRBV12-3/TRBV12-4|13
CASSTGGSYEQYF
>TRBV9|15
CASSVYGQIYDEQFF
>TRBV5-1|14
CASRMTGAEYEQYF
>TRBV3-1|15
CASSQRPMDPGELFF
>TRBV5-1|14
CASSLDRENNEQYF
>TRBV29-1|13
CSAAGRLAYEQYF
>TRBV10-3|15
CAIGREAGSYNEQFF
>TRBV6-1|13
CASGPFRRSPLHF
>TRBV7-8|16
CASSFASGWGGNTIYF
>TRBV24-1|13
CATSDLRGETQYF
>TRBV5-1|15
CASKEGALAGDTQYF
>TRBV15|13
CATSRGSYNEQFF
>TRBV3-1|11
CASSRYYEQYF
>TRBV10-3|15
CATTDRDRYTDTQYF
>TRBV5-5|14
CAKGGGTVRGEQFF
>TRBV7-9|15
CASSSIKQENEKLFF
>TRBV7-6|13
CASSLATGQPQHF
>TRBV29-1|16
CSVDTRRDRDIYGYTF
>TRBV9|16
CASSVTLRQDTGELFF
>TRBV4-3|19
CASSQSPGQGIRSNQPQHF
>TRBV15|12
CATSRLGGEAFF
>TRBV20-1|17
CCARGTSGRAVSNEQFF
>TRBV5-1|16
CASSRTSGRAAYEQYF
>TRBV5-1|12
CASSLTDNEQFF
>TRBV12-3/TRBV12-4|13
CASSPHVSYEQYF
>TRBV24-1|16
CATSDRGLAGGYEQYF
>TRBV5-1|16
CASSGSGTLMNTEAFF
>TRBV27|15
CASSPHRGGGNTIYF
>TRBV20-1|13
CSATGDRDTEAFF
>TRBV7-8|18
CASSSSPSGTGVSQPQHF
>TRBV6-6|13
CASRRGIQETQYF
>TRBV5-1|15
CASSLSPQGYTEAFF
>TRBV4-1|15
CASSQDRDRERSQHF
>TRBV7-9|15
CASSEFKRASYEQYF
>TRBV4-1|16
CASSQDSLAGKDEQFF
>TRBV28|16
CASSLVAGMNTGELFF